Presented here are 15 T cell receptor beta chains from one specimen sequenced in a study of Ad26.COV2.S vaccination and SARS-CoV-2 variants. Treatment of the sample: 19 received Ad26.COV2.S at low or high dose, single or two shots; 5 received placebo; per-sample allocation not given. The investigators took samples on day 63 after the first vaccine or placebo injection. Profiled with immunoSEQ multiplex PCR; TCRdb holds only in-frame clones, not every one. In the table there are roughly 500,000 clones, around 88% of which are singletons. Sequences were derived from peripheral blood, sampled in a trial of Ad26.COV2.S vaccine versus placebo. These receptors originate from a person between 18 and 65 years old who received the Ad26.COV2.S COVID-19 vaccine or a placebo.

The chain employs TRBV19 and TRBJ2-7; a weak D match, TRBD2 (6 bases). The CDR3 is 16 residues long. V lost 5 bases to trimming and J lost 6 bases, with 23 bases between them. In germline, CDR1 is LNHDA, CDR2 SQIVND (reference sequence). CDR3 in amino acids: CASSLSRVAGRGEQYF. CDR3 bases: TGTGCCAGTAGTCTCTCCCGGGTGGCGGGGAGAGGCGAGCAGTACTTC.

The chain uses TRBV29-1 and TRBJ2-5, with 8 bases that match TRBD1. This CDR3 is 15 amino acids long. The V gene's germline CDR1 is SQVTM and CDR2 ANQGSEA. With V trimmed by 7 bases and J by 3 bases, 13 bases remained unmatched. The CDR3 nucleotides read TGCAGCGCCCTCGGACAGGGAAGTCGGAAAGAGACCCAGTACTTC. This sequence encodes CSALGQGSRKETQYF.

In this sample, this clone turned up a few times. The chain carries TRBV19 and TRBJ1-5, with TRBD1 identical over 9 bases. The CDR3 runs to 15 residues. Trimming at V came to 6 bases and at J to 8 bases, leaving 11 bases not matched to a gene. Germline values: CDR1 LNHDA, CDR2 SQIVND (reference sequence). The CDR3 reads CASRSGQGMKEPQHF. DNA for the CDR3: TGTGCCAGTAGATCGGGACAGGGCATGAAAGAGCCCCAGCATTTT.

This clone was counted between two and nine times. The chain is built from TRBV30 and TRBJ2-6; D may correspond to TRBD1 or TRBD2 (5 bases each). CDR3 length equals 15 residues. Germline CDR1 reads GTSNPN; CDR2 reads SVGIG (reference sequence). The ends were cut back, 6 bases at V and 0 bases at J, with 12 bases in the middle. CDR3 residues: CACQGPFSGANVLTF. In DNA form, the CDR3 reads TGTGCCTGCCAGGGACCTTTCTCTGGGGCCAACGTCCTGACTTTC.

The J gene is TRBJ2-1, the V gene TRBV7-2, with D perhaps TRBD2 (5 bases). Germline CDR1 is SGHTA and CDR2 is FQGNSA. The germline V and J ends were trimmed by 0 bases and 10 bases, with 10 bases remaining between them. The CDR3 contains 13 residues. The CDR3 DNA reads TGTGCCAGCAGCTTAGCGCGGGTTGGAGAGCAGTTCTTC. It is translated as CASSLARVGEQFF.

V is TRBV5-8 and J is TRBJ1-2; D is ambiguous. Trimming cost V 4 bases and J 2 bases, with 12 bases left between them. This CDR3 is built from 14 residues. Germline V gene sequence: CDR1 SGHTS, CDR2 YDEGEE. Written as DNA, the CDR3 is TGTGCCAGCAGCCTGGTGGGGAGGAACTATGGCTACACCTTC. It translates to CASSLVGRNYGYTF. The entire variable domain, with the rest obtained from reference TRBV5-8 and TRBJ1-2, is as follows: EAGVTQSPTHLIKTRGQQATLRCSPISGHTSVYWYQQALGLGLQFLLWYDEGEERNRGNFPPRFSGRQFPNYSSELNVNALELEDSALYLCASSLVGRNYGYTFGSGTRLTVV.

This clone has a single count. The CDR3 bases are TGTGCCAGCAGCTTCATTGGCAGGGGATCCTACGAGCAGTACTTC. Translation: CASSFIGRGSYEQYF. The chain joins TRBV7-9 to TRBJ2-7; D might be TRBD1 (6 bases). V lost 3 bases, J lost 1 base, and 13 bases lay in between. Germline lookup yields CDR1 SEHNR and CDR2 FQNEAQ (reference sequence). This CDR3 is built from 15 residues.

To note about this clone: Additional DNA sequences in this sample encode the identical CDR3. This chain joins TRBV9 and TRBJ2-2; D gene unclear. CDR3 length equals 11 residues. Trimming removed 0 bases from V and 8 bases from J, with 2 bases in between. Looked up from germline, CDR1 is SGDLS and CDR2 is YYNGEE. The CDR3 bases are TGTGCCAGCAGCGTAGCTGGGGAGCTGTTTTTT. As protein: CASSVAGELFF.

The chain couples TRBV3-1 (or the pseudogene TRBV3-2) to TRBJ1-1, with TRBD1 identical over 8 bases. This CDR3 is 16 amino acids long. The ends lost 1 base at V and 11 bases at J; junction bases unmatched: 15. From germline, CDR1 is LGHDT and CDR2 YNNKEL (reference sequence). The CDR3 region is CASSQVFRGRGGSAFF. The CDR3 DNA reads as TGTGCCAGCAGCCAAGTTTTCAGGGGGCGCGGGGGGTCGGCTTTCTTT.

The CDR3 protein is CASSYPTSGVGEQFF. Here the CDR3 DNA reads TGTGCCAGCAGTTACCCAACTAGCGGGGTGGGTGAGCAGTTCTTC. The chain employs TRBV6-5 and TRBJ2-1, with TRBD2 identical over 10 bases. The trim removed 2 bases at V and 9 bases at J, leaving 7 bases unmatched. The CDR3 is made up of 15 amino acids. The germline V gene encodes CDR1 MNHEY and CDR2 SVGAGI.

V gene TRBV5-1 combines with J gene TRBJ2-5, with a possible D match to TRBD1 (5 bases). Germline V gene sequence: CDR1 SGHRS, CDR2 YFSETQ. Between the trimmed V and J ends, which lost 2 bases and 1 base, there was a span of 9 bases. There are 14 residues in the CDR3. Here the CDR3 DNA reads TGCGCCAGCAGCTTCCAGGGTAGCCAAGAGACCCAGTACTTC. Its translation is CASSFQGSQETQYF.

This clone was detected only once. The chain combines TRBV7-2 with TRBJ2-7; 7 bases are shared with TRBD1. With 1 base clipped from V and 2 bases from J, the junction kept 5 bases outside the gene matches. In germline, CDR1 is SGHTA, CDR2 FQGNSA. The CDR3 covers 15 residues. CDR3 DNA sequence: TGTGCCAGCAGCTTAGTGGGGACAGACACCTACGAGCAGTACTTC. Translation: CASSLVGTDTYEQYF.

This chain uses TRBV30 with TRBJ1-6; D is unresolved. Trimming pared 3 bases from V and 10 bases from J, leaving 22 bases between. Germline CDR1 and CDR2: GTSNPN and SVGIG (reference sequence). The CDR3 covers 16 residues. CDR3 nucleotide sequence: TGTGCCTGGAGCGTCACAACCTCGGTGATAGGCTCACCCCTCCACTTT. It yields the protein CAWSVTTSVIGSPLHF.

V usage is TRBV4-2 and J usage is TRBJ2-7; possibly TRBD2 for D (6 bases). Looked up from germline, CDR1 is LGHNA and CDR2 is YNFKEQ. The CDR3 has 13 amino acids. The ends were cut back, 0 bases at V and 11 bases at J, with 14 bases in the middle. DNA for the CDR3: TGTGCCAGCAGCCAAGATTTGAACGGGAGAAAGTACTTC. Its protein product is CASSQDLNGRKYF.

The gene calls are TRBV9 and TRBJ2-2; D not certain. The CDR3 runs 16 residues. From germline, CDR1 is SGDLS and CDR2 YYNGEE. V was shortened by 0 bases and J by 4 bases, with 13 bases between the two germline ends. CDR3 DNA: TGTGCCAGCAGCGTAGCACTCTCTCGGTCCACCGGGGAGCTGTTTTTT. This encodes CASSVALSRSTGELFF. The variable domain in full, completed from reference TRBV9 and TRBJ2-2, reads DSGVTQTPKHLITATGQRVTLRCSPRSGDLSVYWYQQSLDQGLQFLIQYYNGEERAKGNILERFSAQQFPDLHSELNLSSLELGDSALYFCASSVALSRSTGELFFGEGSRLTVL.